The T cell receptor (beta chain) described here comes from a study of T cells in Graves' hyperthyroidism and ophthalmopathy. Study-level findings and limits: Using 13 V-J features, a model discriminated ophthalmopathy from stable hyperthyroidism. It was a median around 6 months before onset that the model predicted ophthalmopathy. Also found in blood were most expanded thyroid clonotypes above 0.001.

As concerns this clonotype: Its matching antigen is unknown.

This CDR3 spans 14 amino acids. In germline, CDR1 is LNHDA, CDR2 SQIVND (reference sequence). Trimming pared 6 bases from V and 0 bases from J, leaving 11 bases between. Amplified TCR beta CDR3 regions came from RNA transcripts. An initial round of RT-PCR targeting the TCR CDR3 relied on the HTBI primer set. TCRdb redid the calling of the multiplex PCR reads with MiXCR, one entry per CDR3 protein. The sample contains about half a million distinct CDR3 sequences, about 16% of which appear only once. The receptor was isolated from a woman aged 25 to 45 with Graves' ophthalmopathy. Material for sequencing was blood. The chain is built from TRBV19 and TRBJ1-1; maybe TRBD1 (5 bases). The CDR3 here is CASRNSGLNTEAFF. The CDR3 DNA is TGTGCCAGTAGGAACTCAGGGTTGAACACTGAAGCTTTCTTT.